This T cell receptor beta chain appears in the sequencing data of a study of shared clonotypes between healthy human individuals. CDR3 length equals 14 residues. After removal of 7 bases from V and 1 base from J, the junction contained 1 base not matched to a gene. In germline, CDR1 is SQVTM, CDR2 ANQGSEA. Notes on this clone: Other DNA variants within this sample encode the same CDR3.

The protocol was immunoSEQ multiplex PCR, while the TCRdb copy is restricted to in-frame clones and leaves out a portion. The top ten clones hold 0.37% of a sample with about 2.3 million clones, 80% to 95% of them seen once. This TCR was recovered from a man aged 18 to 30 in good health. Some clones in this sample may be carry-over from other donors' samples. The sequenced sample consisted of naive CD4+ T cells from PBMCs. The subset was: CD45RA+ positively selected. V gene TRBV29-1 combines with J gene TRBJ2-1; 13 nucleotides agree with TRBD2. This chain's CDR3 is CSGLAGGSYNEQFF. In DNA, the CDR3 is TGCAGCGGACTAGCGGGAGGTTCCTACAATGAGCAGTTCTTC.